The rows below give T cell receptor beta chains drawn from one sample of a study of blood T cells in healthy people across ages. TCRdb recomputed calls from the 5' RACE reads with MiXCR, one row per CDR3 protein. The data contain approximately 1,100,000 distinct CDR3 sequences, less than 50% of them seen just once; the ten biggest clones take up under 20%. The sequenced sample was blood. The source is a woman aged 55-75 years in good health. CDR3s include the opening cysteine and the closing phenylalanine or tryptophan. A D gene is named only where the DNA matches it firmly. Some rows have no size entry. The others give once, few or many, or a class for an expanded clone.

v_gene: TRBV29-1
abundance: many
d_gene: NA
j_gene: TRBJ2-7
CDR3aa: CSVDGPRSEQYF
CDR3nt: TGCAGCGTTGATGGGCCTAGATCCGAGCAGTACTTC

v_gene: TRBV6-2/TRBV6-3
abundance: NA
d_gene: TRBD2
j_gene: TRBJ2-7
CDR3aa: CASSSRTSGGYSYEQYF
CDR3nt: TGTGCCAGCAGTTCTCGGACTAGCGGGGGGTACTCCTACGAGCAGTACTTC

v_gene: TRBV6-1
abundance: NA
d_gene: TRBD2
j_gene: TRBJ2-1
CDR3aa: CASSEGTSTTGEQFF
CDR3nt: TGTGCCAGCAGTGAGGGGACTAGCACTACAGGGGAGCAGTTCTTC

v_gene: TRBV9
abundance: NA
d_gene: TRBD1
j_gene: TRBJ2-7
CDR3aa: CASSPQSGTGSSYEQYF
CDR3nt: TGTGCCAGCAGCCCCCAGAGCGGGACAGGGTCTTCCTACGAGCAGTACTTC

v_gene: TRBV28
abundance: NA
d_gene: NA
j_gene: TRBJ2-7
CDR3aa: CASTSPRGPQYF
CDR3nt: TGTGCCAGCACATCTCCCCGGGGGCCGCAGTACTTC

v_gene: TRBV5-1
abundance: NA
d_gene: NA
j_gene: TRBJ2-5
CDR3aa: CASGFSKETQYF
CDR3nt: TGCGCCAGCGGCTTTAGTAAAGAGACCCAGTACTTC

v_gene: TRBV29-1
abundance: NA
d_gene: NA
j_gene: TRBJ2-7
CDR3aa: CSVEIKYEQYF
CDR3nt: TGCAGCGTTGAAATAAAGTACGAGCAGTACTTC

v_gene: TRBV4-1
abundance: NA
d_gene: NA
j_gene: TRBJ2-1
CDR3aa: CASSHIDRYNEQFF
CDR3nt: TGCGCCAGCAGCCATATCGACAGATACAATGAGCAGTTCTTC

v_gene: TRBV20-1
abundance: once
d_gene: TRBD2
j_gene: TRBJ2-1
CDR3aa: CSGTSGSFDEQFF
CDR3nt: TGCAGCGGGACTAGCGGGAGCTTCGATGAGCAGTTCTTC

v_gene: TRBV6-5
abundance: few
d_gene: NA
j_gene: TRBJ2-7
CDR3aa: CASGMAVSSYEQYF
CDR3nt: TGTGCCAGCGGGATGGCGGTGAGCTCCTACGAGCAGTACTTC

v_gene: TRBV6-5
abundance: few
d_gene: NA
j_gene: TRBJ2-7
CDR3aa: CASSPSGEIPYEQYF
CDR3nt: TGTGCCAGCAGTCCATCAGGGGAAATACCCTACGAGCAGTACTTC

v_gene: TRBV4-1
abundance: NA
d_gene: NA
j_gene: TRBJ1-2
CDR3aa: CASSHSVGGQGGYTF
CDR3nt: TGCGCCAGCAGCCACTCAGTCGGGGGGCAAGGAGGCTACACCTTC

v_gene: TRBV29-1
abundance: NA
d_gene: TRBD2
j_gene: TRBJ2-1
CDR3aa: CSVVGRVAGAGNEQFF
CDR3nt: TGCAGCGTTGTGGGCAGGGTAGCGGGAGCAGGCAATGAGCAGTTCTTC

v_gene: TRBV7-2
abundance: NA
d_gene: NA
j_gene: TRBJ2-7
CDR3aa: CASSGRQRAFYEQYF
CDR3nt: TGTGCCAGCAGCGGTAGACAGAGGGCCTTCTACGAGCAGTACTTC

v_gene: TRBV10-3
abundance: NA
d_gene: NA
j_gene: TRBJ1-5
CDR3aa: CAISESRVTNQPQHF
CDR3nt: TGTGCCATCAGTGAGTCCCGGGTTACCAATCAGCCCCAGCATTTT

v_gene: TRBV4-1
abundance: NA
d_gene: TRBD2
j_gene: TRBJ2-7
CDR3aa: CASSPSRATTSGNYEQYF
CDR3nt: TGCGCCAGCAGCCCATCTCGCGCTACGACTAGCGGGAACTACGAGCAGTACTTC

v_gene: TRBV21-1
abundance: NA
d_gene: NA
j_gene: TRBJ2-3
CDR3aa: CASSKVSTGDTQYF
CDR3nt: TGTGCCAGCAGCAAAGTTTCGACTGGGGATACGCAGTATTTT

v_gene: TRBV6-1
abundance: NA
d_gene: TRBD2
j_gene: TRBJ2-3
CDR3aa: CASSEAAGARGQYF
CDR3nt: TGTGCCAGCAGTGAAGCAGCGGGAGCCCGAGGGCAGTATTTT